This T cell receptor (beta chain) was captured in a study of cytomegalovirus exposure and HLA in healthy donors. Using immunoSEQ multiplex PCR, the repertoire was profiled, and TCRdb retains in-frame clones only, with some absent. This table has around 300,000 clones, just over 85% appearing once. This CDR3 contains 15 residues. The germline V and J ends were trimmed by 2 bases and 4 bases, with 10 bases remaining between them. In germline, CDR1 is SGDLS, CDR2 YYNGEE. A word on this clone: Other DNA sequences within the sample encode an identical CDR3.

The rearrangement uses TRBV9 and TRBJ2-6; weak D call: TRBD1 (6 bases). The sample was PBMCs. This sequence was found in a woman aged 18-29 years in good health and CMV-seronegative. In DNA form, the CDR3 reads TGTGCCAGCAGCGTTCAGGGGTCCGGGGCCAACGTCCTGACTTTC. Residues: CASSVQGSGANVLTF.